This TCR beta chain was recorded in a study of naive and memory T cell subsets (dated by TCRdb to about 2017). Looking at the study overall: An open-source, UMI-based TCR alpha and beta sequencing pipeline was applied to sorted naive and memory peripheral blood T cell subsets. IgG serology results and the functional CMV T cell responses were in complete agreement. RNA was DNase-treated and reverse transcribed with TCR constant-region primers, mostly using SuperScript III.

Inclusive of the bounding cysteine and phenylalanine, the CDR3 is 14 residues long. CDR3 DNA is the only sequence kept; it has 42 bases, read in frame from the first base. The germline V gene (reference sequence) provides CDR1 DFQATT and CDR2 SNEGSKA. The germline V end is reduced by 3 bases and the J end by 7 bases; junction bases left unmatched: 8. This clonotype was recorded at least ten times. Its target antigen remains unknown. No base qualities exist here, and no much larger clone lies one base off it. Broader findings and caveats from the paper: No ground truth was available to validate the repertoire findings for the naive and memory subsets. The abundance of TCRs followed a power law with an exponent that differed between naive and memory subsets yet stayed consistent across the three individuals. After error correction, over 90% of naive TCR sequences appeared only once, giving much steeper abundance distributions than memory subsets. RNA-based TCR counts may be affected by expression changes linked to T cell activation and differentiation. In both CD4 and CD8 cells, a rise in Gini index and a fall in Shannon and inverse Simpson diversity were observed from naive through CM, EM and EMRA. Each clonotype was defined as a single alpha or beta chain sequence rather than as a paired alpha/beta receptor. A few larger clonotypes were found in naive repertoires, especially CD8, and these larger clonotypes were possibly memory cells re-expressing CD45RA.

From the second PCR step on, the TCR alpha and beta chain libraries were amplified in separate reactions. The CMV status of each donor was determined by measuring IFNgamma production from CD4+ T cells after fresh PBMCs had been stimulated overnight with CMV viral lysate. Using Miltenyi beads, CD4 T cells were first positively selected, and CD8 T cells were then positively selected from the CD4-negative fraction. Cells were stained for CD3, CD4, CD8, CD45RA, CD27 and a live/dead dye and were sorted on a BD Aria II into four subsets based on CD45RA and CD27. A few healthy volunteers provided blood, and the blood of each volunteer was split into CD4 and CD8 T cells and then into four differentiation subsets. Around 110 ml of peripheral blood was taken from each donor, and PBMC were separated by density-gradient centrifugation on Ficoll-Paque PLUS. Sorted cells were lysed in RLT buffer, after which RNA was extracted using a Qiagen RNeasy kit and stored at -80 degrees C.

The method behind the library was UMI-ligation and nested PCR. To cover both TRBC1 and TRBC2, the beta constant-region primer consisted of an equimolar mix of two oligonucleotides. A single-stranded oligonucleotide bearing the SP2 primer plus a 12-nucleotide UMI was ligated onto the 3' end of the cDNA by T4 RNA ligase 1. The ligated cDNA went through four rounds of PCR with nested alpha and beta constant-region primers together with the SP2 primer. The ligation reaction was kept at 16 degrees C for 20-24 hours. PCR2 was typically performed as a SYBR Green qPCR and was stopped at a predetermined threshold so that over-amplification was prevented. Every purification after the first one was done using Agencourt AMPure XP magnetic beads. Libraries were quantified by Qubit and checked on a TapeStation, where a main peak was expected near 650 bp. The pooled libraries were sequenced on an Illumina MiSeq using v2 2x251 paired-end kits, which usually yielded roughly 0.95-2.2 million reads per sample. Each sample's library went into the pool at about 4 nM, and roughly 5-8% PhiX was added to help with cluster recognition. As for how the authors treated the data: FASTQ reads processed by Demultiplexor were assigned V and J genes by Decombinator through tag matching that tolerated a single base-pair mismatch. Collapsinator used UMIs to correct both sequencing errors and frequency errors arising from PCR heterogeneity. CDR3Translator translated TCRs and extracted CDR3s from the conserved cysteine to the FGXG phenylalanine, flagging non-productive sequences. Repertoires were subsampled to equal numbers of UMI-defined TCRs before Gini, Shannon entropy and inverse Simpson indices were calculated. Power-law fits to clonotype abundance distributions were performed by maximum likelihood within the linear range. Similar UMI counts, unique TCR numbers and clonal distributions were obtained with the pipeline and with MIGEC on one naive CD8 sample. One analysis removed from the naive repertoire any naive TCRs that were also present in any memory subset from the same donor. A set of several thousand CMV-associated CDR3 sequences, compiled from VDJdb and a published dataset, was used to search the repertoires. The raw public reads went through TCRdb reprocessing: fastp at Q25, MiXCR clone calling, in-frame beta chains kept. Rows with a matching CDR3 protein are joined into one entry that keeps the most common DNA and genes. The V and J calls were not made by the authors but by TCRdb's processing. Across this sample there are some 150,000 distinct CDR3 sequences, with about a sixth seen only once. The ten largest make up 0.14% of the sample.

The sample taken for sequencing was naive CD4+ T cells from blood. Read against the paper, the sample's cell subset or site label means: naive T cells, CD45RA high CD27+. The receptor chain draws on TRBV20-1 and TRBJ2-2, and 7 junctional nucleotides match TRBD2. The TCR sequence derives from a human donor in good health. The DNA sequence is TGCAGTGCTAGCGGGAGGTCGTCGGTCGGGGAGCTGTTTTTT. Translation gives CSASGRSSVGELFF.